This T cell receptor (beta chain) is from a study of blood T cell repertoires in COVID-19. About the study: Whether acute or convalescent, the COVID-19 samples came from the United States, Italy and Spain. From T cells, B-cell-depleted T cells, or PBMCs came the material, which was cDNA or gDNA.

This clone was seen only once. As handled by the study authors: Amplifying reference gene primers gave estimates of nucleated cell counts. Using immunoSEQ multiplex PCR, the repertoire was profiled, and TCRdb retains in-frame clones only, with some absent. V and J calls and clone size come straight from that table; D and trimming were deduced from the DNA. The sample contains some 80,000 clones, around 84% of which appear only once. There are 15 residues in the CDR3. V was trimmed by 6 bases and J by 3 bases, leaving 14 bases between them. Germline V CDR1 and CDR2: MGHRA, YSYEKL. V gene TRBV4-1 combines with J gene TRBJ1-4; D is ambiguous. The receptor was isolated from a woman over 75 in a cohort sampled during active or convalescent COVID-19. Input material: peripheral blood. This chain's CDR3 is CASRQSIAPNEKLFF. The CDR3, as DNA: TGCGCCAGCAGACAAAGTATTGCGCCTAATGAAAAACTGTTTTTT.